These 22 T cell receptor beta chains were all obtained from the same sample, sequenced in a study of OX40 agonist ivuxolimab in advanced cancers. Generated by immunoSEQ multiplex PCR, the TCRdb table keeps only in-frame clones and is missing some. The table has roughly 38,000 clones, more than 80% seen once; the top ten hold roughly 0.58%. Source: CD4+ or CD8+ T cells sorted from blood, taken in a trial of the OX40 agonist ivuxolimab. The receptors derive from an adult with an advanced solid tumor such as melanoma, head and neck, liver or kidney cancer.

V and J are TRBV2 and TRBJ1-2; D not certain. This CDR3 contains 13 residues. With 6 bases removed from V and 4 bases from J, the gap between germline ends came to 12 bases. Germline CDR1 reads SNHLY; CDR2 reads FYNNEI. The CDR3 sequence is CASRVRALYGYTF. CDR3 bases: TGTGCCAGCAGGGTCCGGGCCCTCTATGGCTACACCTTC.

The rearrangement joins TRBV11-3 to TRBJ1-3; D remains unclear. In germline, CDR1 is SGHNT, CDR2 YENEEA. The CDR3 is 12 residues long. Trimming cost V 4 bases and J 4 bases, with 5 bases left between them. CDR3 sequence reads: CASSSAGNTIYF. The CDR3 DNA sequence: TGTGCCAGCAGCTCTGCCGGAAACACCATATATTTT.

This rearrangement joins TRBV9 to TRBJ2-5; 10 bases agree with TRBD2. Germline CDR1 SGDLS, CDR2 YYNGEE. V trimming: 0 bases; J trimming: 2 bases; junction bases outside the gene matches: 13. CDR3 length: 19 residues. Here the CDR3 DNA reads TGTGCCAGCAGCGTAGCTACAAGCGGGGGGGCCTTGGGGCAAGAGACCCAGTACTTC. Protein: CASSVATSGGALGQETQYF.

V usage is TRBV2 and J usage is TRBJ2-3; D is undetermined. The CDR3 spans 11 residues. V was trimmed by 7 bases and J by 2 bases, leaving 4 bases between them. From germline, CDR1 is SNHLY and CDR2 FYNNEI. In nucleotides, the CDR3 is TGTGCCAGCAAGCTCACAGATACGCAGTATTTT. Translation: CASKLTDTQYF.

The rearrangement links TRBV4-2 to TRBJ2-7, with 10 bases identical to TRBD2. The J segment lost 5 bases and the V segment lost 0 bases, leaving 7 bases of the junction unmatched. The CDR3 runs 16 residues. CDR1 LGHNA and CDR2 YNFKEQ come from the germline V gene. The CDR3 DNA follows: TGTGCCAGCAGCCAAGAAGCAGCGGGGGGGCGCCACGAGCAGTACTTC. It codes for CASSQEAAGGRHEQYF.

The chain recombines TRBV2 with TRBJ1-6; D remains ambiguous. V was clipped by 4 bases and J by 5 bases, with 3 bases between them. CDR1 and CDR2 (germline): SNHLY, FYNNEI. The CDR3 spans 12 residues. CDR3 in amino acids: CASSADNSPLHF. The DNA for the CDR3 is TGTGCCAGCAGTGCAGATAATTCACCCCTCCACTTT.

The genes are TRBV11-2 and TRBJ1-3, with D unclear. CDR1 and CDR2 (germline): SGHAT, FQNNGV. The V gene lost 8 bases and the J gene lost 0 bases, with 17 bases spanning the gap. The CDR3 loop spans 16 amino acids. The DNA for the CDR3 is TGTGCCAGCGGCCGTCATGTGCCCGGCTCTGGAAACACCATATATTTT. Encoded protein: CASGRHVPGSGNTIYF.

The rearrangement joins TRBV7-2 to TRBJ2-5; tentative D call: TRBD2 (5 bases). Germline values: CDR1 SGHTA, CDR2 FQGNSA. The CDR3 length is 13 residues. The germline V and J ends were trimmed by 3 bases and 7 bases, with 12 bases remaining between them. The CDR3 nucleotides are TGTGCCAGCAGCTTCAACTCCGGAGGGACCCAGTACTTC. This encodes CASSFNSGGTQYF.

The chain has TRBV9 and TRBJ2-1, with TRBD1 identical over 7 bases. The CDR3 has 16 amino acids. CDR1 and CDR2 (germline): SGDLS, YYNGEE. Trimming took 0 bases from V and 6 from J; bases not matched to a gene: 9. CDR3 in DNA: TGTGCCAGCAGCGTAGTAGGAGACAGGGTGGGCAATGAGCAGTTCTTC. It translates to CASSVVGDRVGNEQFF.

The DNA of the CDR3 is TGTGCCAGCAGCCTACTGACTAGCGGGGGCCCGGGAGCCGGGGAGCTGTTTTTT. This encodes CASSLLTSGGPGAGELFF. The gene calls are TRBV7-6 and TRBJ2-2, with 12 bases identical to TRBD2. With V trimmed by 5 bases and J by 6 bases, 13 bases remained unmatched. CDR3 length: 18 residues. In germline, CDR1 is SGHVS, CDR2 FNYEAQ.

The V call is TRBV2, the J call TRBJ2-2, with D possibly called TRBD1 or TRBD2 (5 bases each). The germline CDR1 and CDR2 sequences are SNHLY and FYNNEI. Trimming took 6 bases from V and 3 from J, leaving 14 bases between them. CDR3 length: 15 amino acids. The CDR3 spells CASRGRPFDTGELFF. The DNA of the CDR3 is TGTGCCAGCAGGGGACGGCCATTCGACACCGGGGAGCTGTTTTTT. The full variable domain, its missing parts supplied by reference TRBV2 and TRBJ2-2, is EPEVTQTPSHQVTQMGQEVILRCVPISNHLYFYWYRQILGQKVEFLVSFYNNEISEKSEIFDDQFSVERPDGSNFTLKIRSTKLEDSAMYFCASRGRPFDTGELFFGEGSRLTVL.

This chain joins TRBV21-1 and TRBJ1-5. TRBV21-1 is a pseudogene locus. The CDR3 length is 17 residues. The CDR3 spells CASSKWGGRWVNQPQHF. The CDR3 nucleotides are TGTGCCAGCAGCAAATGGGGGGGCCGTTGGGTCAATCAGCCCCAGCATTTT.

The chain links TRBV13 to TRBJ1-5; D is unresolved. V dropped 5 bases and J dropped 6 bases, with 8 bases sitting between them. This CDR3 spans 12 amino acids. Germline CDR1 and CDR2: PRHDT and FYEKMQ (reference sequence). The CDR3 sequence is CASSVWGQPQHF. As DNA, the CDR3 is TGTGCCAGCAGCGTGTGGGGTCAGCCCCAGCATTTT.

The V gene is TRBV7-9, the J gene TRBJ2-3; TRBD1 aligns across 9 bases. Per germline, CDR1 SEHNR and CDR2 FQNEAQ (reference sequence). Unmatched junction bases numbered 12, after V lost 10 bases and J lost 10 bases. CDR3 size: 13 residues. Here the CDR3 reads CATPGQGRFAQYF. The CDR3 DNA reads as TGTGCCACCCCGGGACAGGGTCGGTTCGCGCAGTATTTT.

The chain links TRBV5-1 to TRBJ2-1; maybe TRBD2 (6 bases). This CDR3 has 15 residues. Per germline, CDR1 SGHRS and CDR2 YFSETQ. V shed 4 bases and J shed 4 bases, with 15 bases lying between them. The CDR3 nucleotides are TGCGCCAGCAGCGACCCCGCTAGCGAGTACAATGAGCAGTTCTTC. As protein: CASSDPASEYNEQFF.

Here the CDR3 DNA reads TGCGCCAGCAGCCCCCACAGGACAGGTGGCACCGGGGAGCTGTTTTTT. It codes for CASSPHRTGGTGELFF. The V and J genes are TRBV5-1 and TRBJ2-2; 7 bases line up with TRBD1. CDR3 length: 16 residues. CDR1 and CDR2 (germline): SGHRS, YFSETQ. V lost 4 bases, J lost 4 bases, and 10 bases stayed unmatched.

The rearrangement joins TRBV6-5 to TRBJ2-3, with D perhaps matching TRBD1 or TRBD2 (6 bases each). This CDR3 comprises 14 residues. The germline gives CDR1 MNHEY, CDR2 SVGAGI. The V gene lost 0 bases and the J gene lost 8 bases, with 12 bases spanning the gap. CDR3 sequence (DNA): TGTGCCAGCAGTTACTCCCATTGGGGGGCTACGCAGTATTTT. Its protein is CASSYSHWGATQYF.

This rearrangement joins TRBV7-2 to TRBJ1-5, with unresolved D. From germline, CDR1 is SGHTA and CDR2 FQGNSA. V lost 5 bases, J lost 6 bases, and 14 bases lay in between. The CDR3 totals 14 residues. This CDR3 reads CASSQSRESQPQHF. CDR3 DNA: TGTGCCAGCAGCCAGAGTAGGGAAAGTCAGCCCCAGCATTTT.

The chain couples TRBV14 to TRBJ2-7; TRBD2 matches 11 bases. V lost 4 bases, J lost 1 base, and 3 bases stayed unmatched. Germline V CDR1 and CDR2: SGHDN, FVKESK. This CDR3 contains 15 residues. This chain's CDR3 is CASSLGLAASYEQYF. DNA for the CDR3: TGTGCCAGCAGCCTGGGACTAGCGGCGTCCTACGAGCAGTACTTC.

This clone was observed a single time. The V call is TRBV14, the J call TRBJ1-1; 9 bases fit TRBD1. CDR1 is SGHDN, CDR2 FVKESK, per germline. Trimming at V came to 4 bases and at J to 4 bases, leaving 7 bases not matched to a gene. This CDR3 has 15 residues. CDR3 sequence reads: CASSRWTGVGTEAFF. Written as DNA, the CDR3 is TGTGCCAGCAGCCGCTGGACAGGGGTGGGCACTGAAGCTTTCTTT.

The CDR3 here is CASSVAGGGNEQFF. CDR3 DNA: TGTGCCAGCAGTGTAGCGGGGGGTGGTAATGAGCAGTTCTTC. The V gene is TRBV6-1, the J gene TRBJ2-1; 10 positions match TRBD2. V lost 4 bases to trimming and J lost 7 bases; unmatched junction nucleotides: 4. The CDR3 is made up of 14 amino acids. Germline loops: CDR1 MNHNS, CDR2 SASEGT.

The genes are TRBV5-6 and TRBJ2-1, with 8 positions matching TRBD2. V dropped 0 bases and J dropped 6; count of bases not matched to a gene: 5. Germline CDR1 is SGHDT and CDR2 is YYEEEE. There are 15 residues in the CDR3. In DNA, the CDR3 is TGTGCCAGCAGCTTGGCGGGGGGGCCCGGCAATGAGCAGTTCTTC. Its protein is CASSLAGGPGNEQFF.